What follows are 26 T cell receptor beta chains derived from one specimen sequenced in a study of molecular identifiers for immune sequencing clone quantification. TCRdb reprocessed the PCR reads with MiXCR, giving one entry per CDR3 protein. Among approximately 630,000 distinct CDR3 sequences listed, 25% were seen once. The sequenced material came from naive CD8+ T cells from blood, with Jurkat cell RNA spiked in. The subset here: FACS-sorted CD8+CD4-CCR7+CD45RA+ naive T cells. These TCRs come from a human donor in good health. Some libraries in this study had Jurkat cell RNA spiked in.

In this sample, this clonotype turned up a few times. V gene TRBV19 combines with J gene TRBJ1-1, with a weak D call TRBD1 (5 bases). The CDR3 runs to 15 residues. The V end was cut by 0 bases, the J end by 0 bases, with 8 bases between. The germline V gene encodes CDR1 LNHDA and CDR2 SQIVND (reference sequence). CDR3: CASSIEGEMNTEAFF. Written as DNA, the CDR3 is TGTGCCAGTAGTATAGAAGGGGAGATGAACACTGAAGCTTTCTTT.

This clonotype was seen a few times. V and J are TRBV3-1 and TRBJ2-5, with TRBD1 as a possible D gene (5 bases). The germline V and J ends were trimmed by 0 bases and 5 bases, with 13 bases remaining between them. The germline V gene encodes CDR1 LGHDT and CDR2 YNNKEL (reference sequence). This CDR3 has 15 residues. CDR3 sequence (DNA): TGTGCCAGCAGCCAAGATCAAGGCAGGGCGGAGACCCAGTACTTC. This codes for CASSQDQGRAETQYF.

This clonotype came up many times. The chain joins TRBV29-1 to TRBJ1-1; D might be TRBD1 (5 bases). The ends were cut back, 3 bases at V and 3 bases at J, with 14 bases in the middle. The CDR3 loop spans 14 amino acids. The germline V gene has CDR1 SQVTM and CDR2 ANQGSEA. In DNA, the CDR3 is TGCAGCGTTGAGGGGCAGGGTAGGGACACTGAAGCTTTCTTT. Its translation: CSVEGQGRDTEAFF.

The V and J genes are TRBV6-5 and TRBJ2-2; a weak D match, TRBD1 (6 bases). CDR1 is MNHEY and CDR2 is SVGAGI in the germline V gene. Between the trimmed V and J ends, which lost 2 bases and 6 bases, there was a span of 10 bases. This CDR3 is built from 14 residues. This CDR3 reads CASSYGTGSGELFF. The CDR3 nucleotides are TGTGCCAGCAGTTACGGAACAGGGTCCGGGGAGCTGTTTTTT.

In the case of this clonotype: Mismatch with germline at one junction end may stem from a read error. The rearrangement links TRBV14 to TRBJ2-3; 7 bases agree with TRBD2. The CDR3 sequence is 18 residues long. Germline values: CDR1 SGHDN, CDR2 FVKESK. CDR3 sequence reads: CASSARRDYGYSTDTQCF. As DNA, the CDR3 is TGTGCCAGCAGCGCCCGCCGGGACTACGGATATAGCACAGATACGCAGTGTTTT.

In this sample, this clonotype turned up many times. The chain uses TRBV5-1 and TRBJ2-2; 9 positions match TRBD2. The CDR3 extends over 16 amino acids. Germline-derived CDR1 and CDR2 are SGHRS and YFSETQ. V trimming: 0 bases; J trimming: 4 bases; junction bases outside the gene matches: 4. CDR3 in DNA: TGCGCCAGCAGCTTGGCTCTAGCGGGGCCCACCGGGGAGCTGTTTTTT. Translated: CASSLALAGPTGELFF.

The genes are TRBV9 and TRBJ2-1; D unclear. V was shortened by 0 bases and J by 2 bases, with 6 bases between the two germline ends. Germline CDR1 reads SGDLS; CDR2 reads YYNGEE. This CDR3 region has 14 residues. DNA of the CDR3: TGTGCCAGCAGCGTAGCACAGACCTACAATGAGCAGTTCTTC. It is translated as CASSVAQTYNEQFF.

This clonotype was counted between two and nine times. The J gene is TRBJ2-7, the V gene TRBV6-2 or TRBV6-3; D is uncertain. V lost 5 bases to trimming and J lost 5 bases, with 4 bases between them. Germline CDR1 and CDR2: MNHEY and SVGEGT. The CDR3 spans 10 residues. The CDR3 DNA sequence: TGTGCCAGCAGTGAGAACGAGCAGTACTTC. It is translated as CASSENEQYF.

This clonotype was detected a few times. The rearrangement joins TRBV6-2 or TRBV6-3 to TRBJ1-5; 7 bases agree with TRBD1. CDR1 and CDR2 (germline): MNHEY, SVGEGT. V was pared by 6 bases and J by 0 bases, with 5 bases of the junction left unmatched. This CDR3 region has 15 residues. CDR3 bases: TGTGCCAGCAGAACCGGGACAGCTAGCAATCAGCCCCAGCATTTT. It yields the protein CASRTGTASNQPQHF.

At least ten counts were recorded for this clonotype. The chain carries TRBV7-9 and TRBJ2-3; 8 nucleotides align to TRBD2. V was clipped by 3 bases and J by 6 bases; unmatched bases: 8. The CDR3 sequence is 15 residues long. Germline V lookup: CDR1 SEHNR, CDR2 FQNEAQ (reference sequence). CDR3 sequence: CASSFIREGRDTQYF. Here the CDR3 DNA reads TGTGCCAGCAGCTTTATACGGGAGGGCCGCGATACGCAGTATTTT.

CDR3: CASSLVGGDPLYGANVLTF. The DNA of the CDR3 is TGTGCCAGCAGCTTAGTAGGGGGGGACCCGCTTTATGGGGCCAACGTCCTGACTTTC. The V and J genes are TRBV11-2 and TRBJ2-6; TRBD2 might be the D (7 bases). Germline CDR1 and CDR2: SGHAT and FQNNGV. The ends were cut back, 1 base at V and 3 bases at J, with 19 bases in the middle. The CDR3 totals 19 residues.

Worth noting for this clonotype: It may be a read error: a sequence one base away is much more abundant. V and J are TRBV20-1 and TRBJ1-5, with TRBD1 matching 8 bases. Germline CDR1 and CDR2: DFQATT and SNEGSKA (reference sequence). The CDR3 consists of 15 residues. J lost 5 bases, V lost 6 bases, and 12 bases had no gene match. CDR3 in amino acids: CSAGQGTTSYQPQHF. The DNA for the CDR3 is TGCAGTGCAGGACAGGGTACGACTTCCTATCAGCCCCAGCATTTT.

This clonotype has more than one count but fewer than ten. In nucleotides, the CDR3 is TGTGCCAGCAGCGACTATTACAATGAGCAGTTCTTC. This gives the protein CASSDYYNEQFF. The chain employs TRBV28 and TRBJ2-1; TRBD2 is a possible D gene (5 bases). The germline V gene has CDR1 MDHEN and CDR2 SYDVKM. The CDR3 runs to 12 residues. With 6 bases removed from V and 4 bases from J, the gap between germline ends came to 7 bases.

This clonotype appeared many times. The chain combines TRBV30 with TRBJ1-2, with D perhaps TRBD1 (6 bases). This CDR3 contains 15 residues. CDR1 is GTSNPN and CDR2 is SVGIG in the germline V gene (reference sequence). V dropped 8 bases and J dropped 2 bases, with 21 bases sitting between them. The CDR3 nucleotides are TGTGCCACCAAGGGCCGGACAGACTTGAACTATGGCTACACCTTC. Translated: CATKGRTDLNYGYTF.

With respect to this clonotype: Here the CDR3 omits its conserved ending phenylalanine or tryptophan, so a read error is the likely source. V and J are TRBV7-9 and TRBJ2-7, with no clear D. V lost 0 bases to trimming and J lost 3 bases, with 3 bases between them. CDR1 is SEHNR, CDR2 FQNEAQ, per germline (reference sequence). The CDR3 runs 12 residues. The CDR3 spells CASSLAVYEQYL. The DNA for the CDR3 is TGTGCCAGCAGCTTAGCTGTCTACGAGCAGTACCTC.

Ten or more counts support this clonotype. The chain links TRBV5-1 to TRBJ2-7; TRBD2 agrees at 12 bases. The V and J ends lost 0 bases and 5 bases, in that order; junction bases with no gene match: 3. Germline assignment: CDR1 SGHRS and CDR2 YFSETQ. This CDR3 contains 15 residues. CDR3 sequence: CASSLGLAGGNEQYF. The DNA for the CDR3 is TGCGCCAGCAGCTTGGGGCTAGCGGGAGGGAACGAGCAGTACTTC.

Regarding this clonotype: A read error may be the cause here, since a much bigger clone is one base away. The gene calls are TRBV12-3 or TRBV12-4 and TRBJ2-7; D gene unclear. The CDR3 is 12 residues long. The CDR3 bases are TGTGACAGCACTTCCCATGGTGGGGTGCAGTACTTC. Encoded protein: CDSTSHGGVQYF.

V gene TRBV23-1 combines with J gene TRBJ2-7; 9 positions match TRBD1. TRBV23-1 is noted as an ORF with a role that remains uncertain. The ends lost 0 bases at V and 4 bases at J; junction bases unmatched: 7. The CDR3 is 16 amino acids. The CDR3 region has the DNA TGCGCCAGCAGTCAATCCGCCGGGACAGGGACTTACGAGCAGTACTTC. Its translation is CASSQSAGTGTYEQYF.

The rearrangement links TRBV7-9 to TRBJ1-4; 8 bases are a match to TRBD1. This CDR3 has 17 residues. J lost 3 bases, V lost 5 bases, and 11 bases had no gene match. Germline CDR1 reads SEHNR; CDR2 reads FQNEAQ (reference sequence). CDR3 bases: TGTGCCAGCAGCCCGCTTAGCACAGGGGGAGCTAATGAAAAACTGTTTTTT. This sequence encodes CASSPLSTGGANEKLFF.

As to this clonotype: A read error is likely, as this CDR3 ends without the conserved phenylalanine or tryptophan. This sequence joins TRBV7-9 and TRBJ1-3; a possible D gene is TRBD1 (6 bases). The CDR3 contains 15 residues. The V gene lost 5 bases and the J gene lost 0 bases, with 11 bases spanning the gap. Germline CDR1 SEHNR, CDR2 FQNEAQ (reference sequence). CDR3 in amino acids: CASSPGQSSGNTIYY. CDR3 sequence (DNA): TGTGCCAGCAGCCCAGGACAGAGCTCTGGAAACACCATATATTAT.

Comments on this clonotype: A read error may produce the germline difference seen at one junction end. The chain couples TRBV12-3 or TRBV12-4 to TRBJ1-1; no firm D call. The CDR3 extends over 12 amino acids. As DNA, the CDR3 is TGTGCCAGCAGTTTAGTCTACGGGGAAGCTTCCTTT. Residues: CASSLVYGEASF.

This clonotype was seen once. An end of the junction does not agree with germline; a read error may underlie this. The CDR3 region is CASSFGALNSEAFF. CDR3 in DNA: TGTGCCAGCAGTTTCGGGGCCTTGAACTCTGAAGCTTTCTTT. The chain employs TRBV27 and TRBJ1-1; TRBD1 might be the D (5 bases). This CDR3 has 14 amino acids. Per germline, CDR1 MNHEY and CDR2 SMNVEV (reference sequence).

The J gene is TRBJ1-1, the V gene TRBV6-5, with D possibly TRBD1 on 6 matching bases. The CDR3 covers 15 residues. Deletions cut 0 bases from V and 1 base from J, with 9 bases between. Germline V gene lookup returns CDR1 MNHEY and CDR2 SVGAGI. CDR3: CASSYSATGNTEAFF. DNA for the CDR3: TGTGCCAGCAGTTACTCGGCGACAGGGAACACTGAAGCTTTCTTT.

A word on this clonotype: Since a much larger clone is just one base distant, this may be a read error. This rearrangement joins TRBV5-8 to TRBJ1-5, with D possibly TRBD1 on 6 matching bases. The V gene's germline CDR1 is SGHTS and CDR2 YDEGEE. The CDR3 is 15 amino acids. DNA for the CDR3: TGTGCCAGCAGCAGGGGTGCCAGGGGCAATCAGCCCCGGCATTTT. Protein sequence: CASSRGARGNQPRHF.

This clonotype was observed at least ten times. The J gene is TRBJ1-1, the V gene TRBV6-5; weak D call: TRBD1 (5 bases). Germline CDR1 reads MNHEY; CDR2 reads SVGAGI. Trimming took 3 bases from V and 2 from J, leaving 16 bases between them. The CDR3 has 16 amino acids. CDR3 DNA: TGTGCCAGCAGTTATTTTGTAGGGGCTGGAAACACTGAAGCTTTCTTT. Its translation is CASSYFVGAGNTEAFF.

The gene calls are TRBV12-5 and TRBJ2-2; D uncertain. The germline V gene has CDR1 LGHNT and CDR2 FRNRAP. V shed 3 bases and J shed 5 bases, with 16 bases lying between them. The CDR3 has 16 residues. CDR3: CASGFWPDAGTGELFF. CDR3 DNA sequence: TGTGCTAGTGGTTTTTGGCCGGATGCCGGAACCGGGGAGCTGTTTTTT.